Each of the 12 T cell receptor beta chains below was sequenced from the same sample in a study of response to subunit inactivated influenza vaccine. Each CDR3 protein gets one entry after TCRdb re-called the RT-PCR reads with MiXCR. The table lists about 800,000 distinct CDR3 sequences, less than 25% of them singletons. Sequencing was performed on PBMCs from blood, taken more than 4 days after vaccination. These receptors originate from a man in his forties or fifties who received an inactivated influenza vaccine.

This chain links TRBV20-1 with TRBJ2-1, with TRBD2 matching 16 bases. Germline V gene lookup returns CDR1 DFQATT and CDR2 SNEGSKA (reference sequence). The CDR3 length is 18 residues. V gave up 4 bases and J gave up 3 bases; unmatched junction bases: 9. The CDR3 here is CSAKPGLAGGHGYNEQFF. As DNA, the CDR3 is TGCAGTGCTAAGCCGGGACTAGCGGGGGGGCATGGCTACAATGAGCAGTTCTTC.

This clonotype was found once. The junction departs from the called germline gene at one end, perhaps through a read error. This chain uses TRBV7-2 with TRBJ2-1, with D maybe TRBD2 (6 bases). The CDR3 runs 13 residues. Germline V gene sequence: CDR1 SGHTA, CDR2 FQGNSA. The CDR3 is CAGSFEGREEQFF. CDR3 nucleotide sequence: TGTGCCGGCAGCTTTGAGGGGCGGGAAGAGCAGTTCTTC.

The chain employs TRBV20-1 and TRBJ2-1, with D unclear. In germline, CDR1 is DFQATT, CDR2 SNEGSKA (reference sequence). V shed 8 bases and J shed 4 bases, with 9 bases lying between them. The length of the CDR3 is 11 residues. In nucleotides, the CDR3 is TGCAGTATCCTTCGGTACAATGAGCAGTTCTTC. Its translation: CSILRYNEQFF.

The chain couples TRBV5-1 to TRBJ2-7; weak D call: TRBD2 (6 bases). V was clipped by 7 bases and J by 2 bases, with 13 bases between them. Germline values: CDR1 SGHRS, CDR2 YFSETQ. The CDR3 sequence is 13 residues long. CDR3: CASGPGGPYEQYF. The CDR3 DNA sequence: TGCGCCAGCGGCCCCGGGGGTCCCTACGAGCAGTACTTC.

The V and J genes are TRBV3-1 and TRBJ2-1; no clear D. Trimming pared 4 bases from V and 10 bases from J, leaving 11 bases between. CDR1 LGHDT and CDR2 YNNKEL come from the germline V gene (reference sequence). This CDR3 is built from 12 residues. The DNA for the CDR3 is TGTGCCAGCAGCCCGCTCAGAGAGGAGCAGTTCTTC. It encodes CASSPLREEQFF.

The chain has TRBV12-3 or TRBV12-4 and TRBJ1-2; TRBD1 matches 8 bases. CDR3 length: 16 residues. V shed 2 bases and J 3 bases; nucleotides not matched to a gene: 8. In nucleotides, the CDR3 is TGTGCCAGCAGTTTATACCGGGACAGGATGGACTATGGCTACACCTTC. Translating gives CASSLYRDRMDYGYTF.

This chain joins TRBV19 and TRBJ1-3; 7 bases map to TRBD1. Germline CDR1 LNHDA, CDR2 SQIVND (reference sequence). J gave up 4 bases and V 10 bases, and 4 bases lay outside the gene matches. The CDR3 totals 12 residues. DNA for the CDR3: TGTGCCACTGGGACAGAAGGAAACACCATATATTTT. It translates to CATGTEGNTIYF.

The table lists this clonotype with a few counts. The CDR3 DNA reads as TGTGCCAGCAGCCAAGGTCGAACCGGGAGTCCCCGCACAGATACGCAGTATTTT. The encoded protein is CASSQGRTGSPRTDTQYF. The gene calls are TRBV14 and TRBJ2-3, with D possibly TRBD2 on 6 matching bases. Deletions cut 1 base from V and 1 base from J, with 18 bases between. The CDR3 spans 18 residues. CDR1 is SGHDN and CDR2 is FVKESK in the germline V gene.

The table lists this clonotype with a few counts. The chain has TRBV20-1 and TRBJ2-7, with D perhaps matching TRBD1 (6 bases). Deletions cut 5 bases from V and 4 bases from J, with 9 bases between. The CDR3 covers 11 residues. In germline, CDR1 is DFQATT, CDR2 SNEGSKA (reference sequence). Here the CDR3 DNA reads TGCAGTGCTGACAGGAATTACGAGCAGTACTTC. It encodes CSADRNYEQYF.

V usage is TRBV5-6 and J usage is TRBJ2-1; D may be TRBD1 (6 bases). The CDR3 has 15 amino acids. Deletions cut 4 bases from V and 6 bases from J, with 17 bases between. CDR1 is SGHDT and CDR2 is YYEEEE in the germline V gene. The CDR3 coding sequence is TGTGCCAGCAGCCCACAGGGTGGAAGTCGCAATGAGCAGTTCTTC. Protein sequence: CASSPQGGSRNEQFF.

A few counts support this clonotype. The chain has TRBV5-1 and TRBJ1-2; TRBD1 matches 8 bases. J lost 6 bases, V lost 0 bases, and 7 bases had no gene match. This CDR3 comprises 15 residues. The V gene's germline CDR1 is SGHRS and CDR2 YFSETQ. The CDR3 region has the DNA TGCGCCAGCAGCTTGGCCATCGGCAGGGGGCATGGCTACACCTTC. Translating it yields CASSLAIGRGHGYTF.

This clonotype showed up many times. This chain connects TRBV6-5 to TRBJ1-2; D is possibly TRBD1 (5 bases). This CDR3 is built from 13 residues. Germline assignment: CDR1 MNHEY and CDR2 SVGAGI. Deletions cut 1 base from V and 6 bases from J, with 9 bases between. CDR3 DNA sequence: TGTGCCAGCAGTTACTTTCAGGGTGATGGCTACACCTTC. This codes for CASSYFQGDGYTF.